The 14 T cell receptor beta chains listed next were all sequenced from one sample in a study of blood T cell repertoires in COVID-19. Only in-frame clones appear in the TCRdb table, and some are missing; sequencing was by immunoSEQ multiplex PCR. Of some 370,000 clones listed, under 85% are singletons. The sample taken for sequencing was PBMCs or T cells enriched from blood (not recorded which). All receptors derive from a woman aged 45 to 65 who had recovered from COVID-19.

CDR3 residues: CASSVPGTGGQSYNEQFF. The DNA for the CDR3 is TGTGCCAGCAGTGTCCCCGGGACAGGGGGCCAGTCCTACAATGAGCAGTTCTTC. V is TRBV2 and J is TRBJ2-1; 12 nucleotides line up with TRBD1. Germline V gene sequence: CDR1 SNHLY, CDR2 FYNNEI. After removal of 4 bases from V and 1 base from J, the junction contained 8 bases not matched to a gene. The CDR3 runs to 18 residues.

V usage is TRBV27 and J usage is TRBJ1-5; no definite D call. Trimming removed 5 bases from V and 0 bases from J, with 8 bases in between. The CDR3 consists of 14 residues. Germline CDR1 is MNHEY and CDR2 is SMNVEV (reference sequence). This CDR3 reads CASSARYSNQPQHF. In nucleotides, the CDR3 is TGTGCCAGCAGTGCGCGTTATAGCAATCAGCCCCAGCATTTT.

The rearrangement uses TRBV27 and TRBJ1-6; no reliable D call. Trimming removed 3 bases at V and 10 bases at J, with 13 bases between. There are 14 residues in the CDR3. Germline CDR1 MNHEY, CDR2 SMNVEV (reference sequence). CDR3 sequence reads: CASSFFGITSPLHF. CDR3 in DNA: TGTGCCAGCAGTTTTTTCGGTATCACCTCACCCCTCCACTTT.

This clone was seen only a few times. The rearrangement uses TRBV13 and TRBJ2-7; D may be TRBD1 (6 bases). V was cut by 1 base and J by 3 bases, with 13 bases left in between. Germline V gives CDR1 PRHDT, CDR2 FYEKMQ (reference sequence). The CDR3 is 15 residues long. Here the CDR3 reads CASSLVLRGIYEQYF. In DNA, the CDR3 is TGTGCCAGCAGCTTAGTCTTGAGGGGGATCTACGAGCAGTACTTC. Combining the CDR3 with reference TRBV13 and TRBJ2-7 gives the whole variable domain AAGVIQSPRHLIKEKRETATLKCYPIPRHDTVYWYQQGPGQDPQFLISFYEKMQSDKGSIPDRFSAQQFSDYHSELNMSSLELGDSALYFCASSLVLRGIYEQYFGPGTRLTVT.

V usage is TRBV9 and J usage is TRBJ1-1, with D perhaps TRBD1 (5 bases). Germline V gene data show CDR1 as SGDLS and CDR2 as YYNGEE. The V end lost 3 bases, the J end lost 3 bases, and 12 bases lay between the germline ends. The CDR3 covers 14 residues. This CDR3 reads CASSGGGVDTEAFF. The CDR3 DNA sequence: TGTGCCAGCAGCGGGGGCGGGGTGGACACTGAAGCTTTCTTT.

The chain carries TRBV11-2 and TRBJ1-1, with TRBD1 identical over 8 bases. The CDR3 is made up of 18 amino acids. V lost 5 bases, J lost 4 bases, and 18 bases stayed unmatched. From germline, CDR1 is SGHAT and CDR2 FQNNGV. The CDR3 region has the DNA TGTGCCAGCAGCCGTGCATTAGGACAGGGTGTAGGCAGCACTGAAGCTTTCTTT. Translating it yields CASSRALGQGVGSTEAFF. The entire variable domain, with the rest obtained from reference TRBV11-2 and TRBJ1-1, is as follows: EAGVAQSPRYKIIEKRQSVAFWCNPISGHATLYWYQQILGQGPKLLIQFQNNGVVDDSQLPKDRFSAERLKGVDSTLKIQPAKLEDSAVYLCASSRALGQGVGSTEAFFGQGTRLTVV.

The gene calls are TRBV19 and TRBJ2-3, with TRBD2 matching 7 bases. CDR1 LNHDA and CDR2 SQIVND come from the germline V gene (reference sequence). The CDR3 runs to 16 residues. The ends lost 3 bases at V and 1 base at J; junction bases unmatched: 7. In DNA, the CDR3 is TGTGCCAGTAGTATGGCGGGGGTAGGGGGCACAGATACGCAGTATTTT. It is translated as CASSMAGVGGTDTQYF.

A single count supports this clone. The chain combines TRBV6-1 with TRBJ1-3, with a tentative D call TRBD1 (5 bases). Trimming left V 0 bases short and J 4 bases short, with 13 bases between. Germline V CDR1 and CDR2: MNHNS, SASEGT. The CDR3 is 16 residues long. The CDR3: CASSEASGKPGNTIYF. In DNA, the CDR3 is TGTGCCAGCAGTGAAGCGTCAGGGAAGCCCGGAAACACCATATATTTT.

The chain uses TRBV30 and TRBJ1-4, with TRBD1 as a possible D gene (5 bases). CDR3 size: 17 residues. The germline V and J ends were trimmed by 3 bases and 0 bases, with 17 bases remaining between them. The germline V gene encodes CDR1 GTSNPN and CDR2 SVGIG (reference sequence). The CDR3, as DNA: TGTGCCTGGAGCCCAGGACACATAGTTGCAACTAATGAAAAACTGTTTTTT. It encodes CAWSPGHIVATNEKLFF.

The chain joins TRBV11-2 to TRBJ2-3, with a weak D call TRBD1 (6 bases). V was shortened by 1 base and J by 4 bases, with 12 bases between the two germline ends. The CDR3 runs to 15 residues. CDR1 is SGHAT, CDR2 FQNNGV, per germline. The CDR3 DNA sequence: TGTGCCAGCAGCTTAGTGGCCAGGGGATCAGATACGCAGTATTTT. This encodes CASSLVARGSDTQYF.

The CDR3 bases are TGTGCCAGCAGACTGGACAGGGGCGATGGAAACACCATATATTTT. Protein: CASRLDRGDGNTIYF. The V and J genes are TRBV6-5 and TRBJ1-3; TRBD1 matches at 9 bases. With 6 bases clipped from V and 3 bases from J, the junction kept 6 bases outside the gene matches. Germline CDR1 reads MNHEY; CDR2 reads SVGAGI. This CDR3 region has 15 residues.

V gene TRBV7-9 combines with J gene TRBJ1-2; 8 bases agree with TRBD1. There are 15 residues in the CDR3. The germline V gene has CDR1 SEHNR and CDR2 FQNEAQ (reference sequence). Unmatched junction bases numbered 8, after V lost 2 bases and J lost 6 bases. For the CDR3, the DNA is TGTGCCAGCAGCTTACAGGACAGGGATCTCCATGGCTACACCTTC. Encoded protein: CASSLQDRDLHGYTF.

This rearrangement joins TRBV20-1 to TRBJ1-1; the D is unclear. The V gene's germline CDR1 is DFQATT and CDR2 SNEGSKA (reference sequence). The V gene lost 3 bases and the J gene lost 0 bases, with 17 bases spanning the gap. The CDR3 has 16 residues. The CDR3 DNA is TGCAGTGCTAGTCGCCCCAACACCGGGGTGAACACTGAAGCTTTCTTT. Translating gives CSASRPNTGVNTEAFF.

The chain joins TRBV19 to TRBJ1-1; no clear D gene. CDR3 size: 17 residues. V lost 4 bases and J lost 0, with 18 bases in between. Germline lookup yields CDR1 LNHDA and CDR2 SQIVND (reference sequence). CDR3 loop: CASSTKTHAVLNTEAFF. In DNA, the CDR3 is TGTGCCAGTAGTACAAAAACGCACGCAGTCCTGAACACTGAAGCTTTCTTT.